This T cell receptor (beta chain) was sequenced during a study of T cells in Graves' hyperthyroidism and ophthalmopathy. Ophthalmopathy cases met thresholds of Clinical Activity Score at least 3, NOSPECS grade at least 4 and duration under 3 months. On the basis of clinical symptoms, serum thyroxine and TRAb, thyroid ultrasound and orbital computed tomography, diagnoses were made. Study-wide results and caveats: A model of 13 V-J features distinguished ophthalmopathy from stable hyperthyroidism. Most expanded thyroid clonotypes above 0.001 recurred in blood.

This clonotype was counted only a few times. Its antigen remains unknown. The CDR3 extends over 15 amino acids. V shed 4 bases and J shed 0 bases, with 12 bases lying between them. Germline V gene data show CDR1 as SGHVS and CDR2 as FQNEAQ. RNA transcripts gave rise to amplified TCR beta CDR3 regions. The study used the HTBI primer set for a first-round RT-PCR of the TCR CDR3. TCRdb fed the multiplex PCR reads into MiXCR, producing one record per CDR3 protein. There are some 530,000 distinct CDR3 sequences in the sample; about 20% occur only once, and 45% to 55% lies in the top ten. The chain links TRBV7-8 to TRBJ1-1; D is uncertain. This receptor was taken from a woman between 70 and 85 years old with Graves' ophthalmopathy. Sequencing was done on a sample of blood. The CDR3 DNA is TGTGCCAGCAGCTCCCAGACTAATATGAACACTGAAGCTTTCTTT. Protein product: CASSSQTNMNTEAFF. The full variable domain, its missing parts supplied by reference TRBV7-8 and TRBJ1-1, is GAGVSQSPRYKVAKRGQDVALRCDPISGHVSLFWYQQALGQGPEFLTYFQNEAQLDKSGLPSDRFFAERPEGSVSTLKIQRTQQEDSAVYLCASSSQTNMNTEAFFGQGTRLTVV.